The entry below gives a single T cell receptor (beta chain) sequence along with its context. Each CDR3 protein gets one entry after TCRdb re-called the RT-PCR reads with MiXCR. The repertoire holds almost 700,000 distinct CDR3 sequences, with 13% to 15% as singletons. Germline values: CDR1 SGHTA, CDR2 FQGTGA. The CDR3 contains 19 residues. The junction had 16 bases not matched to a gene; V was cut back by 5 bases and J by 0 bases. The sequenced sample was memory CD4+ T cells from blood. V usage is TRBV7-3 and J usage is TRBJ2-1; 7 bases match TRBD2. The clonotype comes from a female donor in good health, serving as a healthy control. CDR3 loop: CASSALGEVGGGSYNEQFF. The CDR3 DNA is TGTGCCAGCAGCGCCCTCGGGGAGGTAGGCGGGGGCTCCTACAATGAGCAGTTCTTC.